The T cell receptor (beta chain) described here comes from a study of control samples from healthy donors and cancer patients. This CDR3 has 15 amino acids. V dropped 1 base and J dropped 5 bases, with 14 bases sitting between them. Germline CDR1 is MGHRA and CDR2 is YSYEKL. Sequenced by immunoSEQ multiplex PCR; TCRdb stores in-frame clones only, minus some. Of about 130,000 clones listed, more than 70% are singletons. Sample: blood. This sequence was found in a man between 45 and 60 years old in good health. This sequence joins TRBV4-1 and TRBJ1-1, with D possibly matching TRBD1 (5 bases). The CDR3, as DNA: TGCGCCAGCAGCCAAGTTATACAGGCCGCGACTGAAGCTTTCTTT. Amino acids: CASSQVIQAATEAFF.